This is a list of T cell receptor beta chains from one sample in a study of T cell changes during pregnancy in multiple sclerosis. Only in-frame clones appear in the TCRdb table, and some are missing; sequencing was by immunoSEQ multiplex PCR. The repertoire has 70,000 to 90,000 clones, around 93% of them found once; the top ten carry about 0.69%. The sample consisted of peripheral blood, taken in the second trimester of pregnancy. These receptors were taken from a female donor in good health, enrolled as a control in a pregnancy study. CDR3s include the opening cysteine and the closing phenylalanine or tryptophan. Each record gives: clone size, D gene, V gene, J gene, CDR3 DNA, CDR3 protein. A D gene is named only where the DNA matches it firmly. The size field is filled for only some rows; it gives once, few, many or a size class.

>-|-|TRBV7-8|TRBJ1-1
TGTGCCAGCAGCGTGACCTTCAGGGATACTGAAGCTTTCTTT
CASSVTFRDTEAFF
>-|-|TRBV25-1|TRBJ1-2
TGTGCCAGCAGGCAGGATAACTATGGCTACACCTTC
CASRQDNYGYTF
>-|TRBD2|TRBV5-6|TRBJ2-6
TGTGCCAGCAGCTCAGAATCCGGGAGGAATACTTACGTCCTGACTTTC
CASSSESGRNTYVLTF
>-|-|TRBV30|TRBJ2-1
TGTGCCTGGAGTCGGGGGGCCGGGATAAATGAGCAGTTCTTC
CAWSRGAGINEQFF
>-|TRBD1|TRBV27|TRBJ1-2
TGTGCCAGCAGTCCGTCGGGGACAGGCCTTCGGGAGGGCTACACCTTC
CASSPSGTGLREGYTF
>-|-|TRBV9|TRBJ1-2
TGTGCCAGCAGCGTAGGTAGCAGAAACTATGGCTACACCTTC
CASSVGSRNYGYTF
>once|TRBD1|TRBV10-3|TRBJ2-1
TGTGCCATCAGCGGACAGGGTTTCAATGAGCAGTTCTTC
CAISGQGFNEQFF
>once|TRBD2|TRBV4-2|TRBJ2-5
TGTGCCAGCAGCCTCTCAGCGGGAGGCGAGACCCAGTACTTC
CASSLSAGGETQYF
>-|-|TRBV6-5|TRBJ2-4
TGTGCCAGCAGTTACTCCGGTACAGGGGCCAAAAACATTCAGTACTTC
CASSYSGTGAKNIQYF
>-|-|TRBV28|TRBJ1-4
TGTGCCAGCAGTTTAGGGCAGGGCAATAATGAAAAACTGTTTTTT
CASSLGQGNNEKLFF
>-|TRBD1|TRBV5-1|TRBJ2-5
TGCGCCAGCAGCTTGCAAACCGGACAGGGGGCTCAAGAGACCCAGTACTTC
CASSLQTGQGAQETQYF
>-|TRBD1|TRBV5-1|TRBJ2-2
TGCGCCAGCAGCCTGGACAGGGGCACCGGGGAGCTGTTTTTT
CASSLDRGTGELFF
>-|-|TRBV30|TRBJ1-1
TGTGCCTGGAGTGTTAAGGGGATCATCACTGAAGCTTTCTTT
CAWSVKGIITEAFF
>-|TRBD1|TRBV19|TRBJ1-5
TGTGCCAGTAGTATACGAGGGGGCAGCAATCAGCCCCAGCATTTT
CASSIRGGSNQPQHF
>-|-|TRBV5-1|TRBJ1-2
TGCGCCAGCAGCCCCGGCGGGCAAAACTATGGCTACACCTTC
CASSPGGQNYGYTF
>-|TRBD1|TRBV18|TRBJ1-1
TGTGCCAGCTCACCGGGACAGGGGGCTTTCCTTATGAACACTGAAGCTTTCTTT
CASSPGQGAFLMNTEAFF
>-|-|TRBV6-1|TRBJ1-3
TGTGCCAGCAGTGTTCCTCCTGGGTTCGGGGGCTCTGGAAACACCATATATTTT
CASSVPPGFGGSGNTIYF
>-|TRBD2|TRBV5-6|TRBJ2-3
TGTGCCAGCAGCACCCCCGCTAGCGGGGGATCGGGAGATACGCAGTATTTT
CASSTPASGGSGDTQYF
>-|-|TRBV18|TRBJ1-1
TGTGCCAGCTCACCAAACCTTGGACAGCTCAACACTGAAGCTTTCTTT
CASSPNLGQLNTEAFF
>-|TRBD1|TRBV4-3|TRBJ1-1
TGCGCCAGCAGCCAAGGGTGGGTGACAGGGGTGAACACTGAAGCTTTCTTT
CASSQGWVTGVNTEAFF
>-|TRBD2|TRBV6-5|TRBJ2-3
TGTGCCAGCAGTAACGGGCGGGGGGGGGCAGATACGCAGTATTTT
CASSNGRGGADTQYF
>-|-|TRBV27|TRBJ1-2
TGTGCCAGCAGTCAGGGCAACTATGGCTACACCTTC
CASSQGNYGYTF
>once|-|TRBV29-1|TRBJ2-1
TGCAGCGTGTCGACTAGCTCCTACAATGAGCAGTTCTTC
CSVSTSSYNEQFF
>-|-|TRBV30|TRBJ2-3
TGTGCCTGGAGTCTTGGGGCGGGGCCAGATACGCAGTATTTT
CAWSLGAGPDTQYF
>-|-|TRBV27|TRBJ1-2
TGTGCCAGCAGTTGGAGGGCGGACCACTATGGCTACACCTTC
CASSWRADHYGYTF
>-|TRBD1|TRBV30|TRBJ1-3
TGTGCCTGGAACAGGGGTCTCTCTTTTGAAAACACCATATATTTT
CAWNRGLSFENTIYF
>-|TRBD2|TRBV11-2|TRBJ2-3
TGTGCCAGCAGCTTATGGCGGGGGGAGTCAACAGATACGCAGTATTTT
CASSLWRGESTDTQYF
>-|-|TRBV7-8|TRBJ2-5
TGTGCCAGCAGTCGGGTAGGAGAGACCCAGTACTTC
CASSRVGETQYF
>-|-|TRBV7-2|TRBJ2-3
TGTGCCAGCAGCTTAAAAAGGGAGTCAGATACGCAGTATTTT
CASSLKRESDTQYF
>-|TRBD1|TRBV19|TRBJ1-2
TGTGCCAGTAGTATCTCCACAGGGGAAGGTGGCTACACCTTC
CASSISTGEGGYTF
>-|-|TRBV10-3|TRBJ2-7
TGTGCCATCAGTGCAACTACGGGAGAGCAGTACTTC
CAISATTGEQYF
>-|-|TRBV6-5|TRBJ1-2
TGTGCCAGCAGCATACAGGAGAACTATGGCTACACCTTC
CASSIQENYGYTF
>-|-|TRBV7-9|TRBJ2-1
TGTGCCAGCAGCCCCCGGGGGAGCTCCTACAATGAGCAGTTCTTC
CASSPRGSSYNEQFF
>-|-|TRBV29-1|TRBJ1-2
TGCAGCGGGGTGGCAGCGACTTATGGCTACACCTTC
CSGVAATYGYTF
>-|TRBD1|TRBV27|TRBJ2-7
TGTGCCAGCAGTTTAAAGGGGGCGAACTACGAGCAGTACTTC
CASSLKGANYEQYF
>-|TRBD1|TRBV11-2|TRBJ1-1
TGTGCCAGCAGCCCTAGCCCACAGGGGCCCCTGAACACTGAAGCTTTCTTT
CASSPSPQGPLNTEAFF
>-|-|TRBV2|TRBJ1-2
TGTGCCAGCAACGTAGAGGACAACTACTATGGCTACACCTTC
CASNVEDNYYGYTF
>-|TRBD2|TRBV2|TRBJ2-5
TGTGCCAGCAGGGCTAGCGGGGGGGTGGGACAAGAGACCCAGTACTTC
CASRASGGVGQETQYF
>-|TRBD2|TRBV14|TRBJ2-7
TGTGCCAGCAGACACTACGGGGGGAGGGAGCAGTACTTC
CASRHYGGREQYF
>-|TRBD2|TRBV9|TRBJ2-5
TGTGCCAGCAGCGTAGCCCAGGGACTAGTTGGATCTATAGAGACCCAGTACTTC
CASSVAQGLVGSIETQYF
>once|-|TRBV7-2|TRBJ1-6
TGTGCCAGCAGCTTAGAAGCGACGGATTCACCCCTCCACTTT
CASSLEATDSPLHF
>-|TRBD2|TRBV4-3|TRBJ2-1
TGCGCCAGCAGCCAAGATAAATATTCGGGGGGAAGGAATGAGCAGTTCTTC
CASSQDKYSGGRNEQFF
>-|-|TRBV15|TRBJ1-4
TGTGCCACCAGCAGAGATTACGTCGGTAGTAATGAAAAACTGTTTTTT
CATSRDYVGSNEKLFF
>-|TRBD2|TRBV7-2|TRBJ2-3
TGTGCCAGCAGCTTAGCGCCTAGCGGGGGGGCTGAGTGGAGCACAGATACGCAGTATTTT
CASSLAPSGGAEWSTDTQYF
>once|TRBD1|TRBV4-1|TRBJ1-2
TGCGCCAGCAGCCCTACGGGACAGGGGCCCAACTATGGCTACACCTTC
CASSPTGQGPNYGYTF
>-|-|TRBV5-4|TRBJ1-2
TGTGCCAGCAGCCCGGACAAAAACTATGGCTACACCTTC
CASSPDKNYGYTF
>-|-|TRBV7-3|TRBJ2-2
TGTGCCAGCAGCCCTCAAGCTCCGGTAGGGGAGCTGTTTTTT
CASSPQAPVGELFF
>-|TRBD1|TRBV2|TRBJ1-1
TGTGCCAGCAGTGTTATCGGGACAGGGAGGGACACTGAAGCTTTCTTT
CASSVIGTGRDTEAFF
>-|-|TRBV7-9|TRBJ1-2
TGTGCCAGCAGCTCAGTGGAACTGGGCTCCTGGGATGGCTACACCTTC
CASSSVELGSWDGYTF